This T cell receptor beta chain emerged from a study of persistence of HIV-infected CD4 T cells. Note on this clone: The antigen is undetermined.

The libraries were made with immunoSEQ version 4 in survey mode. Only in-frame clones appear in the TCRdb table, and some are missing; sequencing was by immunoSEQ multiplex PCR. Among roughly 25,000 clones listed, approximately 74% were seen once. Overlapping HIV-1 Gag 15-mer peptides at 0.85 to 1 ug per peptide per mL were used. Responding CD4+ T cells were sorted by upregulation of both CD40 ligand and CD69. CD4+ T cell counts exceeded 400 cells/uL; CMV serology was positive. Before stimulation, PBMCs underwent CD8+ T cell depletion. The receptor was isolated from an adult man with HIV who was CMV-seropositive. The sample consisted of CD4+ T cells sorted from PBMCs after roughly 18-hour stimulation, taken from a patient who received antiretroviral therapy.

CDR3 bases: TGTGCCAGCAGCTTGGACTTCTCCTACGAGCAGTACTTC. It codes for CASSLDFSYEQYF. The genes are TRBV5-4 and TRBJ2-7; D is unresolved. Trimming pared 0 bases from V and 0 bases from J, leaving 4 bases between. Germline loops: CDR1 SGHNT, CDR2 YYREEE (reference sequence). This CDR3 region has 13 residues.